One and the same sample provided the 32 T cell receptor beta chains below, sequenced in a study of blood T cell repertoires in COVID-19 (dated by TCRdb to the early 2020s). The library was prepared using the immunoSEQ multiplex PCR assay. The source is immuneACCESS, and TCRdb retained only in-frame sequences with V and J called. Part of the clones is not carried over; for the studies checked, unresolved V genes explain less than half of this, and the remainder is unexplained. This sample is represented by over 130,000 clones; about 87% of them were singletons. The top ten constitute about 10% of the sample. Input material: peripheral blood. The receptors shown here come from a man aged 60 to 75 with active or convalescent COVID-19.

V usage is TRBV6-5 and J usage is TRBJ2-7, with 7 bases identical to TRBD1. CDR1 is MNHEY, CDR2 SVGAGI, per germline. The V segment lost 2 bases and the J segment 3 bases; nucleotides outside the gene matches: 7. This CDR3 is built from 15 residues. The CDR3 coding sequence is TGTGCCAGCAGTTACCCCGGACAGGTTTACTACGAGCAGTACTTC. This sequence encodes CASSYPGQVYYEQYF.

The J gene is TRBJ1-6, the V gene TRBV3-1 (or the pseudogene TRBV3-2); a possible D gene is TRBD1 (6 bases). Germline V gene lookup returns CDR1 LGHDT and CDR2 YNNKEL (reference sequence). With 4 bases removed from V and 7 bases from J, the gap between germline ends came to 17 bases. The CDR3 extends over 16 amino acids. CDR3 residues: CASSRGLGARNSPLHF. The CDR3 DNA follows: TGTGCCAGCAGCCGGGGGCTCGGGGCTCGGAATTCACCCCTCCACTTT.

The rearrangement joins TRBV11-2 to TRBJ2-3; 7 nucleotides agree with TRBD2. J lost 3 bases, V lost 3 bases, and 6 bases had no gene match. Germline V gene data show CDR1 as SGHAT and CDR2 as FQNNGV. The length of the CDR3 is 15 residues. CDR3 DNA sequence: TGTGCCAGCAGCTTGGCGGGAGTGGGAACAGATACGCAGTATTTT. Translation gives CASSLAGVGTDTQYF.

V and J are TRBV6-5 and TRBJ2-1; D might be TRBD2 (5 bases). This CDR3 is built from 16 residues. Germline V gene lookup returns CDR1 MNHEY and CDR2 SVGAGI. Between the trimmed V and J ends, which lost 0 bases and 1 base, there was a span of 10 bases. The CDR3 reads CASSYSIAYSYNEQFF. As DNA, the CDR3 is TGTGCCAGCAGTTACTCGATAGCGTATTCCTACAATGAGCAGTTCTTC.

This clone was recorded a few times. The chain has TRBV5-1 and TRBJ2-3, with D perhaps TRBD2 (6 bases). Germline CDR1 reads SGHRS; CDR2 reads YFSETQ. The CDR3 runs to 15 residues. V was cut by 1 base and J by 4 bases, with 13 bases left in between. For the CDR3, the DNA is TGCGCCAGCAGCTTGCACGGGACGGGAGCAGATACGCAGTATTTT. Its translation is CASSLHGTGADTQYF.

This chain connects TRBV19 to TRBJ1-1, with D possibly matching TRBD1 (6 bases). The germline V and J ends were trimmed by 8 bases and 1 base, with 11 bases remaining between them. There are 13 residues in the CDR3. Per germline, CDR1 LNHDA and CDR2 SQIVND (reference sequence). This CDR3 reads CASEDRTNTEAFF. The CDR3 region has the DNA TGTGCCAGTGAGGACAGAACGAACACTGAAGCTTTCTTT.

This clone was seen only once. The chain is built from TRBV18 and TRBJ2-7; tentative D call: TRBD2 (6 bases). Trimming took 2 bases from V and 0 from J, leaving 11 bases between them. The CDR3 sequence is 15 residues long. Germline assignment: CDR1 KGHSH and CDR2 LQKENI. For the CDR3, the DNA is TGTGCCAGCTCACCAGGAGGGGTTAGCTCCTACGAGCAGTACTTC. The encoded protein is CASSPGGVSSYEQYF.

The J gene is TRBJ1-5, the V gene TRBV27, with 7 bases aligning to TRBD1. Per germline, CDR1 MNHEY and CDR2 SMNVEV (reference sequence). The CDR3 totals 14 residues. Unmatched junction bases numbered 3, after V lost 0 bases and J lost 7 bases. The CDR3: CASSLSTGKQPQHF. The CDR3 DNA sequence: TGTGCCAGCAGTTTATCGACAGGGAAGCAGCCCCAGCATTTT.

The genes are TRBV5-1 and TRBJ2-2; D is possibly TRBD1 (7 bases). There are 14 residues in the CDR3. V lost 4 bases and J 6 bases, leaving 13 bases between the germline ends. The germline V gene has CDR1 SGHRS and CDR2 YFSETQ. The CDR3 DNA is TGCGCCAGCAGCGCGGGACAGCTGGCCGGGGAGCTGTTTTTT. It specifies CASSAGQLAGELFF.

This sequence joins TRBV9 and TRBJ2-3; 7 nucleotides agree with TRBD1. In germline, CDR1 is SGDLS, CDR2 YYNGEE. The CDR3 runs 16 residues. V shed 2 bases, J shed 3 bases, and the junction held 9 bases outside the gene matches. Here the CDR3 reads CASSVTGVGQTDTQYF. The DNA for the CDR3 is TGTGCCAGCAGCGTCACAGGGGTGGGGCAGACAGATACGCAGTATTTT.

This chain joins TRBV18 and TRBJ1-1; D gene uncertain. In germline, CDR1 is KGHSH, CDR2 LQKENI. The length of the CDR3 is 15 residues. V was shortened by 0 bases and J by 5 bases, with 13 bases between the two germline ends. The CDR3 here is CASSPPAEERTEAFF. CDR3 in DNA: TGTGCCAGCTCACCACCGGCGGAGGAGAGGACTGAAGCTTTCTTT.

This chain connects TRBV5-1 to TRBJ2-1, with 11 bases that match TRBD2. With V trimmed by 3 bases and J by 4 bases, 3 bases remained unmatched. Germline assignment: CDR1 SGHRS and CDR2 YFSETQ. There are 15 residues in the CDR3. DNA of the CDR3: TGCGCCAGCAGCTGGGTAGCGGGAGGGTACAATGAGCAGTTCTTC. Amino acid sequence: CASSWVAGGYNEQFF.

This CDR3 reads CASSPTLGLSYEQYF. DNA of the CDR3: TGTGCCAGCAGTCCCACTCTGGGACTTTCCTACGAGCAGTACTTC. This chain uses TRBV27 with TRBJ2-7; tentative D call: TRBD2 (6 bases). In germline, CDR1 is MNHEY, CDR2 SMNVEV (reference sequence). The CDR3 spans 15 residues. The germline V and J ends were trimmed by 5 bases and 1 base, with 15 bases remaining between them.

The gene calls are TRBV30 and TRBJ1-5; D may be TRBD1 (5 bases). V lost 0 bases to trimming and J lost 6 bases, with 12 bases between them. This CDR3 contains 14 residues. Per germline, CDR1 GTSNPN and CDR2 SVGIG (reference sequence). The CDR3 region has the DNA TGTGCCTGGAGTGTGGGGGGTTCAGGTCAGCCCCAGCATTTT. This encodes CAWSVGGSGQPQHF.

The chain employs TRBV28 and TRBJ2-2; 7 bases are shared with TRBD2. J gave up 5 bases and V 10 bases, and 13 bases lay outside the gene matches. The germline gives CDR1 MDHEN, CDR2 SYDVKM. The length of the CDR3 is 15 residues. The CDR3 DNA reads as TGTGCCACCCAGGCGGGAGTTCAAAAAACCGGGGAGCTGTTTTTT. It specifies CATQAGVQKTGELFF.

The chain has TRBV9 and TRBJ2-5; 12 bases match TRBD2. V shed 4 bases, J shed 5 bases, and the junction held 12 bases outside the gene matches. The CDR3 is made up of 17 amino acids. Germline assignment: CDR1 SGDLS and CDR2 YYNGEE. CDR3 bases: TGTGCCAGCAGCTCCCATCGGACTAGCGGGACCTATGAGACCCAGTACTTC. It is translated as CASSSHRTSGTYETQYF. The complete variable domain, with remaining parts taken from reference TRBV9 and TRBJ2-5, reads DSGVTQTPKHLITATGQRVTLRCSPRSGDLSVYWYQQSLDQGLQFLIQYYNGEERAKGNILERFSAQQFPDLHSELNLSSLELGDSALYFCASSSHRTSGTYETQYFGPGTRLLVL.

This chain connects TRBV5-1 to TRBJ1-4; TRBD1 aligns across 7 bases. This CDR3 is built from 14 residues. J gave up 4 bases and V 1 base, and 1 base lay outside the gene matches. CDR1 and CDR2 (germline): SGHRS, YFSETQ. The DNA for the CDR3 is TGCGCCAGCAGCTTGCAGGGGGGTAATGAAAAACTGTTTTTT. Translating it yields CASSLQGGNEKLFF.

The V gene is TRBV6-5, the J gene TRBJ2-2, with D possibly TRBD1 on 5 matching bases. This CDR3 region has 13 residues. Trimming cost V 7 bases and J 13 bases, with 19 bases left between them. In germline, CDR1 is MNHEY, CDR2 SVGAGI. The CDR3 spells CASTRRGQGPLFF. The CDR3 nucleotides read TGTGCCAGCACCCGACGTGGACAAGGACCGCTGTTTTTT.

V gene TRBV20-1 combines with J gene TRBJ2-3; D perhaps matches TRBD1 (6 bases). CDR3 length: 15 residues. V lost 3 bases and J 5 bases, leaving 18 bases between the germline ends. Germline CDR1 is DFQATT and CDR2 is SNEGSKA (reference sequence). The CDR3: CSASPDSQNRDTQYF. In DNA form, the CDR3 reads TGCAGTGCTAGTCCGGACAGCCAAAACCGAGATACGCAGTATTTT.

The chain carries TRBV6-6 and TRBJ2-2; D remains unclear. Deletions cut 2 bases from V and 1 base from J, with 5 bases between. This CDR3 has 14 amino acids. CDR1 and CDR2 from the germline V gene are MNHNY and SVGAGI (reference sequence). CDR3 bases: TGTGCCAGCAGTTACCGAGGGAACACCGGGGAGCTGTTTTTT. Amino acid sequence: CASSYRGNTGELFF.

In its sample, this clone was seen once. The chain links TRBV19 to TRBJ2-7; D may be TRBD1 (6 bases). Trimming removed 8 bases from V and 5 bases from J, with 19 bases in between. The CDR3 is 14 residues long. Germline-derived CDR1 and CDR2 are LNHDA and SQIVND (reference sequence). The CDR3 DNA reads TGTGCCAGTGGAGCCACAGGGAACGGCAACGAGCAGTACTTC. Amino acids: CASGATGNGNEQYF.

V is TRBV6-5 and J is TRBJ1-3; possible D gene TRBD1, 5 bases. CDR3 size: 14 residues. The V and J ends lost 6 bases and 3 bases respectively, with 12 bases between them. The germline CDR1 and CDR2 sequences are MNHEY and SVGAGI. CDR3 protein: CASRTGGGGNTIYF. The CDR3 nucleotides are TGTGCCAGCAGGACGGGGGGAGGTGGAAACACCATATATTTT.

The rearrangement uses TRBV28 and TRBJ1-2; 9 bases map to TRBD1. Germline V CDR1 and CDR2: MDHEN, SYDVKM. V lost 5 bases and J lost 3; bases outside the gene matches: 10. This CDR3 spans 16 amino acids. The CDR3 sequence is CASSPPNTGGDYGYTF. The CDR3 nucleotides are TGTGCCAGCAGTCCACCTAATACAGGGGGCGACTATGGCTACACCTTC.

The chain couples TRBV10-3 to TRBJ1-5, with no clear D. V lost 11 bases and J 6 bases, leaving 17 bases between the germline ends. The CDR3 totals 13 residues. Germline V gives CDR1 ENHRY, CDR2 SYGVKD. This CDR3 is CAASPGLRQPQHF. In DNA, the CDR3 is TGTGCCGCGAGCCCGGGTCTCCGTCAGCCCCAGCATTTT.

The chain links TRBV19 to TRBJ1-4, with 8 bases fitting TRBD1. The germline V gene has CDR1 LNHDA and CDR2 SQIVND (reference sequence). J lost 2 bases, V lost 3 bases, and 11 bases had no gene match. CDR3 length: 18 amino acids. Here the CDR3 reads CASSIPGTGSFTNEKLFF. The CDR3, as DNA: TGTGCCAGTAGTATCCCCGGGACAGGATCTTTTACTAATGAAAAACTGTTTTTT.

The V and J genes are TRBV6-1 and TRBJ1-6; D might be TRBD1 (6 bases). Germline V lookup: CDR1 MNHNS, CDR2 SASEGT. Trimming took 2 bases from V and 7 from J, leaving 12 bases between them. This CDR3 has 15 amino acids. The CDR3 region has the DNA TGTGCCAGCAGTGAAAGGACAGTAAGAAATTCACCCCTCCACTTT. Translating gives CASSERTVRNSPLHF.

The rearrangement joins TRBV11-2 to TRBJ2-7, with D hard to call. The CDR3 loop spans 13 amino acids. The germline V gene encodes CDR1 SGHAT and CDR2 FQNNGV. Trimming took 2 bases from V and 0 from J, leaving 5 bases between them. Here the CDR3 DNA reads TGTGCCAGCAGCTTATCGGGCTCCTACGAGCAGTACTTC. This codes for CASSLSGSYEQYF.

The chain joins TRBV2 to TRBJ2-7, with 13 bases fitting TRBD2. V dropped 6 bases and J dropped 7; count of bases not matched to a gene: 6. The CDR3 has 14 residues. Germline CDR1 SNHLY, CDR2 FYNNEI. The CDR3 nucleotides are TGTGCCAGCAGGCGACTAGCGGGAGGCCGAGAGCAGTACTTC. Protein product: CASRRLAGGREQYF.

The chain has TRBV6-5 and TRBJ1-2, with TRBD1 matching over 7 bases. CDR3 size: 15 residues. The V gene's germline CDR1 is MNHEY and CDR2 SVGAGI. V was clipped by 6 bases and J by 8 bases; unmatched bases: 15. CDR3 loop: CASRRGQGGPGGYTF. The CDR3 nucleotides read TGTGCCAGCAGGCGTGGGCAGGGGGGCCCCGGGGGCTACACCTTC.

The chain combines TRBV6-4 with TRBJ1-5; the D is unclear. Between the trimmed V and J ends, which lost 6 bases and 0 bases, there was a span of 15 bases. Per germline, CDR1 MRHNA and CDR2 SNTAGT. The CDR3 runs 16 residues. CDR3 residues: CASRMVWTYSNQPQHF. CDR3 DNA: TGTGCCAGCAGAATGGTGTGGACTTATAGCAATCAGCCCCAGCATTTT.

The chain carries TRBV6-5 and TRBJ1-1; D possibly corresponds to TRBD1 (5 bases). V lost 6 bases, J lost 1 base, and 12 bases lay in between. This CDR3 is built from 14 residues. Germline V gives CDR1 MNHEY, CDR2 SVGAGI. CDR3 bases: TGTGCCAGCAGCCCCCGTGGGGCGAACACTGAAGCTTTCTTT. Its protein product is CASSPRGANTEAFF.

The V call is TRBV10-3, the J call TRBJ1-1, with 9 bases identical to TRBD1. V gave up 6 bases and J gave up 6 bases; unmatched junction bases: 5. CDR1 ENHRY and CDR2 SYGVKD come from the germline V gene. The CDR3 spans 13 residues. The CDR3 DNA reads TGTGCCATCAGAGGACAGGGGAAACCTGAAGCTTTCTTT. Protein: CAIRGQGKPEAFF.